This T cell receptor (beta chain) was documented in a study of T-cell memory formation after mild COVID-19. TCRdb re-analysed the 5' RACE reads in MiXCR, keeping a single row per CDR3 protein. The sample has hundreds of thousands of distinct CDR3 sequences, approximately 8% seen once. Concerning this clonotype itself: The antigen is unknown. A much larger clone differs from this one at a single base, so this may be a read error.

CDR1 and CDR2 (germline): SGHRS, YFSETQ. Trimming pared 0 bases from V and 5 bases from J, leaving 14 bases between. This CDR3 spans 15 amino acids. Study conclusions and caveats: Confirmation was lacking for SARS-CoV-2 specificity of second-wave clones that peaked on day 37.

Sequencing used PBMCs or a T cell subset sorted from them (not recorded which). The chain combines TRBV5-1 with TRBJ2-5, with a weak D call TRBD1 (6 bases). The receptor was isolated from a man aged 18 to 30 who had mild COVID-19 (a few samples of this study predate the infection). Cell type and time point are not known. CDR3 in amino acids: CASSLATGIHETQYF. Here the CDR3 DNA reads TGCGCCAGCAGCTTGGCCACAGGGATTCACGAGACCCAGTACTTC.